Below are 27 T cell receptor beta chains sequenced from a single sample in a study of T cells in tumors after PD-1 blockade (dated by TCRdb to 2018 to 2020). This specimen's time point label, interpreted: before anti-PD-1 therapy. The library was produced with the immunoSEQ multiplex PCR assay. The clones in this table, taken by TCRdb from immuneACCESS, are in-frame only. Not every clone is retained; where verified, under half of the shortfall comes from an unresolved V gene, and the cause of the rest is unknown. The sample data list about 48,000 clones, and about 85% of these were observed just once. The ten largest clones capture less than 5% of the sample. The source was PBMCs, collected before anti-PD-1 treatment. Every receptor here comes from a human donor with basal cell carcinoma.

The CDR3 DNA sequence: TGCGCCAGCAGCTTGGGGGACTCCTGGAACACTGAAGCTTTCTTT. Translated, it gives CASSLGDSWNTEAFF. This chain connects TRBV5-1 to TRBJ1-1; possible D gene TRBD1, 5 bases. The CDR3 has 15 residues. With 0 bases removed from V and 1 base from J, the gap between germline ends came to 10 bases. The germline gives CDR1 SGHRS, CDR2 YFSETQ.

This clone was picked up a small number of times. The CDR3 is CASSYLLAGGRGELFF. DNA of the CDR3: TGTGCCAGCAGTTACCTGCTAGCGGGGGGGCGCGGGGAGCTGTTTTTT. V is TRBV7-2 and J is TRBJ2-2, with 12 bases matching TRBD2. This CDR3 has 16 amino acids. V gave up 6 bases and J gave up 7 bases; unmatched junction bases: 9. The germline V gene encodes CDR1 SGHTA and CDR2 FQGNSA.

The chain has TRBV13 and TRBJ1-4; a possible D gene is TRBD1 (6 bases). Trimming shortened V by 5 bases and J by 8 bases, and 18 bases separated the two germline ends. CDR1 is PRHDT, CDR2 FYEKMQ, per germline (reference sequence). This CDR3 spans 15 amino acids. The CDR3 loop is CASSPYQGTQEKLFF. DNA of the CDR3: TGTGCCAGCAGCCCTTACCAGGGGACTCAGGAAAAACTGTTTTTT.

This rearrangement joins TRBV5-1 to TRBJ1-4; TRBD1 agrees at 7 bases. V lost 5 bases to trimming and J lost 5 bases; unmatched junction nucleotides: 6. The CDR3 loop spans 14 amino acids. Germline V gives CDR1 SGHRS, CDR2 YFSETQ. The CDR3 nucleotides read TGCGCCAGCAGGGGGGGGACAGTAAATGAAAAACTGTTTTTT. Residues: CASRGGTVNEKLFF.

There are a few counts of this clone. The chain employs TRBV7-9 and TRBJ1-5; 10 bases match TRBD1. Trimming removed 4 bases from V and 7 bases from J; junction bases left unmatched: 13. The V gene's germline CDR1 is SEHNR and CDR2 FQNEAQ (reference sequence). The CDR3 runs 17 residues. The chain's CDR3 is CASSSFKTGGSRQPQHF. The CDR3 DNA is TGTGCCAGCAGCTCATTTAAGACAGGGGGCAGTAGGCAGCCCCAGCATTTT.

The chain carries TRBV4-1 and TRBJ1-5; D is possibly TRBD1 (5 bases). Germline V gene lookup returns CDR1 MGHRA and CDR2 YSYEKL. V was clipped by 5 bases and J by 7 bases, with 15 bases between them. The CDR3 sequence is 14 residues long. DNA of the CDR3: TGCGCCAGCAGCTTCCAGGGAACTGCCCAGCCCCAGCATTTT. It translates to CASSFQGTAQPQHF.

The rearrangement joins TRBV7-2 to TRBJ1-1, with a tentative D call TRBD1 (6 bases). The CDR3 runs 15 residues. Germline-derived CDR1 and CDR2 are SGHTA and FQGNSA. The V end was cut by 1 base, the J end by 5 bases, with 14 bases between. The chain's CDR3 is CASSLGGQGKTEAFF. Written as DNA, the CDR3 is TGTGCCAGCAGCTTAGGAGGCCAGGGGAAAACTGAAGCTTTCTTT.

This clone was seen just once. The V and J genes are TRBV4-2 and TRBJ2-3; 12 positions agree with TRBD2. The CDR3 loop spans 19 amino acids. With 1 base clipped from V and 1 base from J, the junction kept 9 bases outside the gene matches. Germline CDR1 LGHNA, CDR2 YNFKEQ. The DNA for the CDR3 is TGTGCCAGCAGCCAAGGTGGGCTAGCGGGGGGGCCCGGCACAGATACGCAGTATTTT. Protein: CASSQGGLAGGPGTDTQYF.

This clone was seen just once. The chain uses TRBV3-1 (or the pseudogene TRBV3-2) and TRBJ1-6; 9 nucleotides line up with TRBD1. Looked up from germline, CDR1 is LGHDT and CDR2 is YNNKEL (reference sequence). After removal of 4 bases from V and 9 bases from J, the junction contained 4 bases not matched to a gene. The CDR3 spans 14 residues. The CDR3: CASSPGQGPSPLHF. CDR3 DNA: TGTGCCAGCAGCCCGGGACAGGGACCTTCACCCCTCCACTTT.

This sequence joins TRBV5-1 and TRBJ2-2, with no clear D. CDR1 SGHRS and CDR2 YFSETQ come from the germline V gene. Trimming shortened V by 1 base and J by 1 base, and 8 bases separated the two germline ends. CDR3 size: 15 residues. The CDR3 nucleotides are TGCGCCAGCAGCTTGATACCAGGGAACACCGGGGAGCTGTTTTTT. As protein: CASSLIPGNTGELFF.

The chain uses TRBV3-1 (or the pseudogene TRBV3-2) and TRBJ2-7, with D possibly being TRBD2 (5 bases). V lost 8 bases and J 7 bases, leaving 12 bases between the germline ends. This CDR3 comprises 11 residues. Germline-derived CDR1 and CDR2 are LGHDT and YNNKEL (reference sequence). The CDR3 DNA is TGTGCCAGCGGACCCACTAGGGAGCAGTACTTC. Translating gives CASGPTREQYF.

V gene TRBV12-5 combines with J gene TRBJ1-2, with TRBD1 matching 7 bases. Germline V CDR1 and CDR2: LGHNT, FRNRAP. The length of the CDR3 is 13 residues. After removal of 2 bases from V and 6 bases from J, the junction contained 3 bases not matched to a gene. This CDR3 reads CASGLTGDDGYTF. In DNA, the CDR3 is TGTGCTAGTGGTTTGACAGGGGACGATGGCTACACCTTC.

The chain is built from TRBV30 and TRBJ1-1; a weak D match, TRBD1 (5 bases). Looked up from germline, CDR1 is GTSNPN and CDR2 is SVGIG (reference sequence). CDR3 length equals 14 residues. Trimming cost V 0 bases and J 4 bases, with 12 bases left between them. CDR3 in amino acids: CAWSVRGEVTEAFF. The CDR3 bases are TGTGCCTGGAGTGTACGGGGGGAGGTCACTGAAGCTTTCTTT.

This clone was recorded once. V is TRBV7-9 and J is TRBJ2-7; D remains unclear. V was shortened by 2 bases and J by 3 bases, with 11 bases between the two germline ends. This CDR3 spans 14 amino acids. Germline values: CDR1 SEHNR, CDR2 FQNEAQ (reference sequence). The CDR3 nucleotides read TGTGCCAGCAGCTTATTACAGACCAGCTACGAGCAGTACTTC. Its protein product is CASSLLQTSYEQYF.

The rearrangement links TRBV19 to TRBJ2-3, with TRBD1 identical over 9 bases. This CDR3 spans 13 amino acids. Germline CDR1 reads LNHDA; CDR2 reads SQIVND (reference sequence). V gave up 5 bases and J gave up 10 bases; unmatched junction bases: 7. CDR3 region: CASSPGDRVAQYF. In DNA form, the CDR3 reads TGTGCCAGTAGTCCCGGGGACAGGGTGGCGCAGTATTTT.

The V gene is TRBV5-1, the J gene TRBJ2-1; 8 bases align to TRBD1. The CDR3 is 19 residues long. Trimming took 0 bases from V and 1 from J; bases not matched to a gene: 12. Germline CDR1 reads SGHRS; CDR2 reads YFSETQ. CDR3 bases: TGCGCCAGCAGCTTGGATAGGCAGGGGGCCCTGAGGTCCTACAATGAGCAGTTCTTC. As protein: CASSLDRQGALRSYNEQFF.

Turning to this clone: The junction does not match germline at one end; this may be a read error. The CDR3 here is CASSFGRSSSEQYF. The CDR3 coding sequence is TGTGCCAGCAGCTTCGGACGCAGCTCCTCCGAGCAGTACTTC. The chain has TRBV11-3 and TRBJ2-7; no clear D. The CDR3 totals 14 residues. Germline lookup yields CDR1 SGHNT and CDR2 YENEEA.

V is TRBV27 and J is TRBJ2-6; D is unresolved. V gave up 6 bases and J gave up 2 bases, with 5 bases separating them. The CDR3 runs 13 residues. Germline assignment: CDR1 MNHEY and CDR2 SMNVEV (reference sequence). CDR3 loop: CASSGPGANVLTF. In DNA form, the CDR3 reads TGTGCCAGCAGCGGACCTGGGGCCAACGTCCTGACTTTC.

This clone has a handful of counts. The chain is built from TRBV6-5 and TRBJ1-6; possible D gene TRBD1, 6 bases. The CDR3 loop spans 13 amino acids. Germline V CDR1 and CDR2: MNHEY, SVGAGI. V lost 7 bases and J 7 bases, leaving 11 bases between the germline ends. This CDR3 is CASISQGNSPLHF. CDR3 nucleotide sequence: TGTGCCAGCATTAGTCAGGGGAATTCACCCCTCCACTTT.

V and J are TRBV10-1 and TRBJ2-3; TRBD2 might be the D (5 bases). Germline values: CDR1 WNHNN, CDR2 SYGVQD (reference sequence). The germline V and J ends were trimmed by 5 bases and 5 bases, with 11 bases remaining between them. The CDR3 loop spans 13 amino acids. CDR3 sequence reads: CASSQEERDTQYF. The DNA for the CDR3 is TGCGCCAGCAGTCAGGAGGAGAGAGATACGCAGTATTTT.

This clone came up a few times. The chain joins TRBV6-5 to TRBJ1-3; the D gene is possibly TRBD1 (5 bases). Per the germline V gene, CDR1 is MNHEY and CDR2 is SVGAGI. The CDR3 length is 14 residues. V lost 2 bases to trimming and J lost 0 bases, with 5 bases between them. In DNA form, the CDR3 reads TGTGCCAGCAGTTACGGGGGCTCTGGAAACACCATATATTTT. Translation: CASSYGGSGNTIYF.

In its sample, this clone was seen a few times. The chain uses TRBV4-1 and TRBJ1-2; tentative D call: TRBD1 (6 bases). The CDR3 covers 16 residues. Between the trimmed V and J ends, which lost 3 bases and 3 bases, there was a span of 17 bases. CDR1 MGHRA and CDR2 YSYEKL come from the germline V gene. The CDR3 loop reads CASSQTMDRDDYGYTF. The CDR3 DNA reads as TGCGCCAGCAGCCAGACTATGGACAGAGATGACTATGGCTACACCTTC.

The rearrangement joins TRBV5-1 to TRBJ2-7; D ambiguous. This CDR3 is 13 amino acids long. Trimming removed 3 bases at V and 0 bases at J, with 7 bases between. Germline V gene lookup returns CDR1 SGHRS and CDR2 YFSETQ. This chain's CDR3 is CASSSTPSYEQYF. DNA for the CDR3: TGCGCCAGCAGCTCTACACCCTCCTACGAGCAGTACTTC.

In this sample, this clone turned up a few times. The chain couples TRBV28 to TRBJ2-5; no clear D gene. Trimming pared 1 base from V and 1 base from J, leaving 7 bases between. The CDR3 runs 14 residues. CDR1 and CDR2 from the germline V gene are MDHEN and SYDVKM. The CDR3 DNA sequence: TGTGCCAGCAGTTTATCCCCCGCCCAAGAGACCCAGTACTTC. Protein product: CASSLSPAQETQYF.

The rearrangement joins TRBV6-4 to TRBJ2-3, with 7 bases fitting TRBD2. Germline trimming cut 2 bases from V and 0 bases from J; bases unmatched to any gene: 2. Germline loops: CDR1 MRHNA, CDR2 SNTAGT. CDR3 size: 15 residues. The CDR3 DNA sequence: TGTGCCAGCAGTGACCTAGCGGCTAGCACAGATACGCAGTATTTT. It is translated as CASSDLAASTDTQYF.

The chain links TRBV19 to TRBJ1-2; D not resolved. CDR1 LNHDA and CDR2 SQIVND come from the germline V gene (reference sequence). The length of the CDR3 is 14 residues. V was pared by 1 base and J by 0 bases, with 6 bases between. CDR3 bases: TGTGCCAGTAGTATAGGCAGAACTAACTATGGCTACACCTTC. As protein: CASSIGRTNYGYTF.

The V gene is TRBV28, the J gene TRBJ2-3, with D possibly called TRBD1 or TRBD2 (5 bases each). Per germline, CDR1 MDHEN and CDR2 SYDVKM. The CDR3 is made up of 14 amino acids. Trimming removed 2 bases from V and 2 bases from J, with 8 bases in between. CDR3 sequence reads: CASSLGGYTDTQYF. CDR3 coding DNA: TGTGCCAGCAGTTTAGGGGGTTACACAGATACGCAGTATTTT.